The next 30 T cell receptor beta chains were all read from a single sample in a study of blood T cell repertoires in COVID-19. Sequencing was performed with immunoSEQ multiplex PCR; in TCRdb, only in-frame clones are kept and a portion is missing. The table has about 140,000 clones, 77% seen once. The material sequenced was peripheral blood. The receptors here all came from a woman between 50 and 59 years old with active or convalescent COVID-19.

V and J are TRBV7-2 and TRBJ1-1; TRBD1 aligns across 7 bases. Germline CDR1 is SGHTA and CDR2 is FQGNSA. The CDR3 is made up of 14 amino acids. V gave up 5 bases and J gave up 3 bases; unmatched junction bases: 6. In DNA form, the CDR3 reads TGTGCCAGCAGCCTAGGGACAGTGGACACTGAAGCTTTCTTT. This encodes CASSLGTVDTEAFF.

The gene calls are TRBV4-3 and TRBJ2-3; D remains unclear. V was shortened by 0 bases and J by 1 base, with 5 bases between the two germline ends. The CDR3 is 14 amino acids. The germline gives CDR1 LGHNA, CDR2 YSLEER. CDR3 amino acids: CASSQEAGTDTQYF. The CDR3 DNA is TGCGCCAGCAGCCAAGAGGCCGGCACAGATACGCAGTATTTT.

The V and J genes are TRBV5-6 and TRBJ2-1; the match to TRBD2 covers 14 bases. Germline trimming cut 3 bases from V and 6 bases from J; bases unmatched to any gene: 5. The CDR3 has 16 residues. Looked up from germline, CDR1 is SGHDT and CDR2 is YYEEEE. CDR3 region: CASSWGTSGSVNEQFF. In DNA form, the CDR3 reads TGTGCCAGCAGCTGGGGGACTAGCGGGAGTGTCAATGAGCAGTTCTTC.

The V gene is TRBV19, the J gene TRBJ1-4; a possible D gene is TRBD1 (6 bases). Germline V gene lookup returns CDR1 LNHDA and CDR2 SQIVND (reference sequence). This CDR3 has 17 amino acids. V gave up 4 bases and J gave up 0 bases, with 15 bases separating them. CDR3: CASSKGEGYATNEKLFF. As DNA, the CDR3 is TGTGCCAGTAGTAAGGGGGAGGGGTACGCAACTAATGAAAAACTGTTTTTT.

This chain joins TRBV6-2 or TRBV6-3 and TRBJ2-7; 10 positions agree with TRBD1. CDR1 is MNHEY and CDR2 is SVGEGT in the germline V gene. The CDR3 covers 15 residues. V was pared by 5 bases and J by 2 bases, with 6 bases of the junction left unmatched. In nucleotides, the CDR3 is TGTGCCAGCAGTAGAACCGGGACAGGGGCCTACGAGCAGTACTTC. Its translation is CASSRTGTGAYEQYF.

The J gene is TRBJ1-5, the V gene TRBV3-1 (or the pseudogene TRBV3-2); D unclear. The CDR3 spans 14 residues. The V gene lost 8 bases and the J gene lost 2 bases, with 13 bases spanning the gap. The germline CDR1 and CDR2 sequences are LGHDT and YNNKEL (reference sequence). This CDR3 reads CASGSGVGNQPQHF. The CDR3, as DNA: TGTGCCAGCGGAAGCGGGGTGGGCAATCAGCCCCAGCATTTT.

The gene calls are TRBV30 and TRBJ1-4, with D possibly TRBD1 on 5 matching bases. CDR1 and CDR2 from the germline V gene are GTSNPN and SVGIG (reference sequence). Trimming left V 3 bases short and J 0 bases short, with 14 bases between. CDR3 length: 16 residues. CDR3 residues: CAWSTGHTATNEKLFF. CDR3 sequence (DNA): TGTGCCTGGAGCACCGGACATACTGCAACTAATGAAAAACTGTTTTTT.

The chain carries TRBV29-1 and TRBJ2-2; D ambiguous. V was trimmed by 2 bases and J by 5 bases, leaving 9 bases between them. From germline, CDR1 is SQVTM and CDR2 ANQGSEA. CDR3 length: 13 residues. The CDR3 DNA follows: TGCAGCGTTGAAATCGTGTCGACCGGGGAGCTGTTTTTT. Translated, it gives CSVEIVSTGELFF.

The chain is built from TRBV12-5 and TRBJ2-1, with 10 bases that match TRBD2. J lost 4 bases, V lost 5 bases, and 5 bases had no gene match. CDR3 length equals 15 residues. Germline V gene data show CDR1 as LGHNT and CDR2 as FRNRAP. This CDR3 reads CASGGGLAKYNEQFF. CDR3 nucleotide sequence: TGTGCTAGTGGTGGGGGACTAGCGAAATACAATGAGCAGTTCTTC.

V usage is TRBV29-1 and J usage is TRBJ1-1; D not certain. The CDR3 length is 13 residues. Germline CDR1 and CDR2: SQVTM and ANQGSEA. With 4 bases removed from V and 5 bases from J, the gap between germline ends came to 14 bases. CDR3 DNA sequence: TGCAGCGTTGCGACTACCCCGGGGACTGAAGCTTTCTTT. This encodes CSVATTPGTEAFF.

J is TRBJ1-6 and V is TRBV10-3; D remains unclear. Trimming took off 0 bases at V and 5 bases at J, with 8 bases between the two ends. The CDR3 loop spans 15 amino acids. Per the germline V gene, CDR1 is ENHRY and CDR2 is SYGVKD. DNA of the CDR3: TGTGCCATCAGTGAGTCGGGAGACGATAATTCACCCCTCCACTTT. As protein: CAISESGDDNSPLHF.

The rearrangement links TRBV2 to TRBJ1-6; 9 bases agree with TRBD1. The V gene's germline CDR1 is SNHLY and CDR2 FYNNEI. V lost 5 bases and J lost 7; bases outside the gene matches: 6. CDR3 length: 15 residues. The CDR3 nucleotides read TGTGCCAGCAGTTTACAGGGGGCTGGGAATTCACCCCTCCACTTT. This translates into CASSLQGAGNSPLHF.

The chain is built from TRBV19 and TRBJ1-5; D is unclear. The V end lost 8 bases, the J end lost 1 base, and 9 bases lay between the germline ends. In germline, CDR1 is LNHDA, CDR2 SQIVND (reference sequence). This CDR3 region has 13 residues. The CDR3 sequence is CASGGRSNQPQHF. CDR3 nucleotides: TGTGCCAGTGGAGGGAGGAGCAATCAGCCCCAGCATTTT.

The chain has TRBV19 and TRBJ2-1; no reliable D call. The CDR3 is 15 amino acids. Trimming removed 1 base from V and 4 bases from J, with 11 bases in between. Germline CDR1 reads LNHDA; CDR2 reads SQIVND (reference sequence). In DNA, the CDR3 is TGTGCCAGTAGTATAGGTAGCACGCAGTACAATGAGCAGTTCTTC. Amino acid sequence: CASSIGSTQYNEQFF.

The J gene is TRBJ1-6, the V gene TRBV4-3; a possible D gene is TRBD1 (6 bases). The CDR3 is 16 amino acids. The germline V and J ends were trimmed by 0 bases and 10 bases, with 16 bases remaining between them. Germline V gene sequence: CDR1 LGHNA, CDR2 YSLEER. The CDR3 nucleotides are TGCGCCAGCAGCCAAGATGGGACAATTGGAGAATCACCCCTCCACTTT. The encoded protein is CASSQDGTIGESPLHF.

This rearrangement joins TRBV4-2 to TRBJ1-2; D unclear. V was trimmed by 0 bases and J by 0 bases, leaving 11 bases between them. CDR1 LGHNA and CDR2 YNFKEQ come from the germline V gene. The CDR3 runs to 16 residues. CDR3 coding DNA: TGTGCCAGCAGCCAAGAAACCACCAGGACTAACTATGGCTACACCTTC. The encoded protein is CASSQETTRTNYGYTF.

The V gene is TRBV27, the J gene TRBJ2-6, with unresolved D. This CDR3 is 15 amino acids long. V lost 2 bases to trimming and J lost 2 bases, with 7 bases between them. The germline CDR1 and CDR2 sequences are MNHEY and SMNVEV (reference sequence). CDR3 sequence reads: CASSLNGPGANVLTF. In DNA, the CDR3 is TGTGCCAGCAGTTTAAATGGCCCTGGGGCCAACGTCCTGACTTTC.

The rearrangement joins TRBV24-1 to TRBJ2-2; 7 nucleotides line up with TRBD1. With 4 bases clipped from V and 3 bases from J, the junction kept 7 bases outside the gene matches. The CDR3 loop spans 16 amino acids. Looked up from germline, CDR1 is KGHDR and CDR2 is SFDVKD. CDR3 sequence reads: CATSDPRQGHTGELFF. CDR3 nucleotides: TGTGCCACCAGTGACCCTAGACAGGGCCACACCGGGGAGCTGTTTTTT.

In DNA form, the CDR3 reads TGTGCCAGTAGTACCGGAGGGTACTACGAGCAGTACTTC. Translated, it gives CASSTGGYYEQYF. The chain links TRBV19 to TRBJ2-7; D might be TRBD2 (6 bases). This CDR3 has 13 residues. Germline V lookup: CDR1 LNHDA, CDR2 SQIVND (reference sequence). V was trimmed by 4 bases and J by 3 bases, leaving 10 bases between them.

The chain is built from TRBV5-6 and TRBJ1-4, with D uncertain. V was pared by 1 base and J by 6 bases, with 7 bases between. CDR3 size: 13 residues. The germline V gene has CDR1 SGHDT and CDR2 YYEEEE. The CDR3 loop reads CASSLYGDEKLFF. Here the CDR3 DNA reads TGTGCCAGCAGCTTGTACGGGGATGAAAAACTGTTTTTT.

The chain joins TRBV24-1 to TRBJ2-1; 7 nucleotides match TRBD2. The CDR3 has 14 residues. Per germline, CDR1 KGHDR and CDR2 SFDVKD. V shed 5 bases and J 2 bases; nucleotides not matched to a gene: 2. The CDR3 nucleotides read TGTGCCACCAGTGGAGGGAGGGCCTACAATGAGCAGTTCTTC. This gives the protein CATSGGRAYNEQFF.

The chain combines TRBV3-1 (or the pseudogene TRBV3-2) with TRBJ2-7; D possibly corresponds to TRBD2 (5 bases). The V gene lost 1 base and the J gene lost 3 bases, with 13 bases spanning the gap. Germline V gives CDR1 LGHDT, CDR2 YNNKEL (reference sequence). The length of the CDR3 is 15 residues. The CDR3 spells CASSQVGGLRYEQYF. DNA of the CDR3: TGTGCCAGCAGCCAAGTAGGCGGGCTCCGCTACGAGCAGTACTTC.

As DNA, the CDR3 is TGTGCCAGCAGTTACTCCCGGGGTGCGGATGAGCAGTTCTTC. Translated, it gives CASSYSRGADEQFF. The chain has TRBV6-6 and TRBJ2-1; tentatively, D is TRBD2 (5 bases). Trimming cost V 0 bases and J 8 bases, with 11 bases left between them. CDR3 length: 14 residues. CDR1 is MNHNY, CDR2 SVGAGI, per germline (reference sequence).

The rearrangement joins TRBV5-4 to TRBJ1-2; TRBD1 is a possible D gene (5 bases). The CDR3 covers 16 residues. Germline V gene lookup returns CDR1 SGHNT and CDR2 YYREEE (reference sequence). Trimming pared 4 bases from V and 3 bases from J, leaving 19 bases between. Here the CDR3 reads CASSVVERGYDYGYTF. The CDR3 DNA reads as TGTGCCAGCAGCGTCGTGGAACGGGGGTATGACTATGGCTACACCTTC. Variable domain in full (rest from reference TRBV5-4 and TRBJ1-2): ETGVTQSPTHLIKTRGQQVTLRCSSQSGHNTVSWYQQALGQGPQFIFQYYREEENGRGNFPPRFSGLQFPNYSSELNVNALELDDSALYLCASSVVERGYDYGYTFGSGTRLTVV.

The rearrangement joins TRBV11-2 to TRBJ1-5; D remains unclear. Germline CDR1 reads SGHAT; CDR2 reads FQNNGV. Trimming pared 0 bases from V and 4 bases from J, leaving 10 bases between. The CDR3 sequence is 15 residues long. CDR3 protein: CASSLDRGGNQPQHF. The DNA for the CDR3 is TGTGCCAGCAGCTTAGATCGGGGAGGTAATCAGCCCCAGCATTTT. Together with reference TRBV11-2 and TRBJ1-5, the CDR3 gives the full variable domain: EAGVAQSPRYKIIEKRQSVAFWCNPISGHATLYWYQQILGQGPKLLIQFQNNGVVDDSQLPKDRFSAERLKGVDSTLKIQPAKLEDSAVYLCASSLDRGGNQPQHFGDGTRLSIL.

This clone was detected only once. The chain combines TRBV24-1 with TRBJ2-1, with TRBD2 matching over 13 bases. J lost 6 bases, V lost 4 bases, and 5 bases had no gene match. CDR3 length: 16 residues. Germline V CDR1 and CDR2: KGHDR, SFDVKD. CDR3 nucleotides: TGTGCCACCAGTGACCGGACTAGCGGGAGTATCAATGAGCAGTTCTTC. Translated: CATSDRTSGSINEQFF.

The rearrangement links TRBV11-2 to TRBJ1-1; a weak D match, TRBD1 (5 bases). Trimming left V 5 bases short and J 3 bases short, with 10 bases between. Germline V gene sequence: CDR1 SGHAT, CDR2 FQNNGV. The CDR3 length is 13 residues. The CDR3: CASSQDRDTEAFF. DNA for the CDR3: TGTGCCAGCAGCCAAGACAGAGACACTGAAGCTTTCTTT.

The chain couples TRBV3-1 (or the pseudogene TRBV3-2) to TRBJ2-7; D perhaps matches TRBD2 (6 bases). The CDR3 spans 14 residues. In germline, CDR1 is LGHDT, CDR2 YNNKEL (reference sequence). V was cut by 5 bases and J by 3 bases, with 14 bases left in between. The CDR3 nucleotides are TGTGCCAGCAGCTCTAGCGTTGCAGGCTACGAGCAGTACTTC. Its translation: CASSSSVAGYEQYF.

The chain uses TRBV6-6 and TRBJ1-2; possible D gene TRBD1, 6 bases. With 4 bases removed from V and 4 bases from J, the gap between germline ends came to 13 bases. Germline CDR1 and CDR2: MNHNY and SVGAGI (reference sequence). This CDR3 comprises 14 residues. The CDR3 loop is CASSLGGGAYGYTF. The CDR3 DNA reads as TGTGCCAGCAGTTTGGGAGGGGGGGCCTATGGCTACACCTTC.

The chain carries TRBV12-3 or TRBV12-4 and TRBJ1-1, with D possibly being TRBD1 (6 bases). This CDR3 comprises 13 residues. The V end was cut by 5 bases, the J end by 4 bases, with 11 bases between. DNA for the CDR3: TGTGCCAGCAGTCCCCCAGGGGTCACTGAAGCTTTCTTT. This codes for CASSPPGVTEAFF.